The next 18 T cell receptor beta chains were all read from a single sample in a study of blood T cells in healthy people across ages. It was with a sample-barcoded 5' primer and a J-beta primer mix that a second PCR of roughly 7 to 12 cycles was run. TCRdb re-called the 5' RACE reads through MiXCR, storing one row per CDR3 protein. Among about 640,000 distinct CDR3 sequences listed, 58% were seen once. Sequenced input: blood. These receptors all stem from a man in his 60s in good health.

The chain recombines TRBV19 with TRBJ2-6; D gene unclear. The germline V gene encodes CDR1 LNHDA and CDR2 SQIVND (reference sequence). Trimming shortened V by 5 bases and J by 0 bases, and 8 bases separated the two germline ends. There are 15 residues in the CDR3. The CDR3 DNA follows: TGTGCCAGTAGTCCCCAGGACTCTGGGGCCAACGTCCTGACTTTC. Translated, it gives CASSPQDSGANVLTF.

This clonotype was recorded only once. V gene TRBV25-1 combines with J gene TRBJ1-4; 8 nucleotides agree with TRBD1. This CDR3 has 15 amino acids. Germline V gene data show CDR1 as MGHDK and CDR2 as SYGVNS. With V trimmed by 4 bases and J by 6 bases, 7 bases remained unmatched. For the CDR3, the DNA is TGTGCCAGCAGTGCGTACAGGGGGGGGTATGAAAAACTGTTTTTT. Translation: CASSAYRGGYEKLFF.

This clonotype was picked up a small number of times. The chain couples TRBV20-1 to TRBJ1-6, with 8 bases matching TRBD1. With V trimmed by 4 bases and J by 7 bases, 6 bases remained unmatched. This CDR3 comprises 14 residues. Germline V gene data show CDR1 as DFQATT and CDR2 as SNEGSKA (reference sequence). The CDR3 here is CSANRQGRNSPLHF. Here the CDR3 DNA reads TGCAGTGCTAACAGACAGGGGAGGAATTCACCCCTCCACTTT.

The V gene is TRBV11-2, the J gene TRBJ2-1, with 7 positions matching TRBD2. CDR1 and CDR2 from the germline V gene are SGHAT and FQNNGV. The CDR3 loop spans 16 amino acids. Trimming took 1 base from V and 0 from J; bases not matched to a gene: 3. Written as DNA, the CDR3 is TGTGCCAGCAGCTTAGGGGGGGGGTTCTCCTACAATGAGCAGTTCTTC. This translates into CASSLGGGFSYNEQFF.

CDR3 sequence: CASTPLVSSYNEQFF. CDR3 in DNA: TGTGCCAGCACCCCCCTCGTTTCCTCCTACAATGAGCAGTTCTTC. The J gene is TRBJ2-1, the V gene TRBV7-2; D remains ambiguous. V was trimmed by 7 bases and J by 0 bases, leaving 13 bases between them. CDR3 length: 15 residues. Looked up from germline, CDR1 is SGHTA and CDR2 is FQGNSA.

This clonotype was seen only a few times. The chain recombines TRBV5-1 with TRBJ1-6, with D perhaps matching TRBD1 (5 bases). V lost 4 bases, J lost 7 bases, and 12 bases lay in between. The germline V gene has CDR1 SGHRS and CDR2 YFSETQ. The CDR3 length is 14 residues. The CDR3 DNA is TGCGCCAGCAGCCAAGGGACCCAGAATTCACCCCTCCACTTT. Protein product: CASSQGTQNSPLHF.

The chain employs TRBV20-1 and TRBJ2-4; D perhaps matches TRBD2 (5 bases). The CDR3 sequence is 15 residues long. Trimming removed 6 bases from V and 0 bases from J, with 15 bases in between. The germline V gene encodes CDR1 DFQATT and CDR2 SNEGSKA (reference sequence). The chain's CDR3 is CSAAWAGLAKNIQYF. The DNA for the CDR3 is TGCAGTGCGGCTTGGGCGGGTTTAGCCAAAAACATTCAGTACTTC.

J is TRBJ2-2 and V is TRBV3-1; D is uncertain. V was trimmed by 1 base and J by 7 bases, leaving 7 bases between them. In germline, CDR1 is LGHDT, CDR2 YNNKEL (reference sequence). This CDR3 has 13 residues. The CDR3 loop is CASSQGGSGELFF. The CDR3 DNA reads TGTGCCAGCAGCCAAGGGGGAAGCGGGGAGCTGTTTTTT. Together with reference TRBV3-1 and TRBJ2-2, the CDR3 gives the full variable domain: DTAVSQTPKYLVTQMGNDKSIKCEQNLGHDTMYWYKQDSKKFLKIMFSYNNKELIINETVPNRFSPKSPDKAHLNLHINSLELGDSAVYFCASSQGGSGELFFGEGSRLTVL.

J is TRBJ2-3 and V is TRBV20-1; 7 bases map to TRBD2. CDR3 size: 17 residues. The germline CDR1 and CDR2 sequences are DFQATT and SNEGSKA (reference sequence). Losses at the gene ends were 4 bases for V and 5 bases for J; bases not matched to a gene: 18. DNA of the CDR3: TGCAGTGCTACCTCTATGCGGGGACTAACGGGGGAAGATACGCAGTATTTT. It codes for CSATSMRGLTGEDTQYF.

The V and J genes are TRBV25-1 and TRBJ1-2; perhaps TRBD1 as D (6 bases). The CDR3 consists of 12 residues. The germline CDR1 and CDR2 sequences are MGHDK and SYGVNS. The ends were cut back, 7 bases at V and 13 bases at J, with 19 bases in the middle. This CDR3 is CASTQGYRAATF. The CDR3, as DNA: TGTGCCAGCACCCAAGGGTACAGGGCGGCCACCTTC.

This clonotype was seen only once. The genes are TRBV12-3 or TRBV12-4 and TRBJ2-3; perhaps TRBD1 as D (5 bases). The CDR3 extends over 16 amino acids. V lost 1 base, J lost 0 bases, and 11 bases lay in between. The DNA of the CDR3 is TGTGCCAGCAGTTTAGGGCCTGCAGGGAGCACAGATACGCAGTATTTT. Amino acid sequence: CASSLGPAGSTDTQYF.

This clonotype was observed a handful of times. The gene calls are TRBV13 and TRBJ2-7; D might be TRBD2 (5 bases). V dropped 1 base and J dropped 0 bases, with 16 bases sitting between them. The germline V gene has CDR1 PRHDT and CDR2 FYEKMQ (reference sequence). The CDR3 has 17 amino acids. CDR3 in amino acids: CASSLVSEGLSSYEQYF. DNA of the CDR3: TGTGCCAGCAGCTTAGTCAGCGAAGGACTCAGCTCCTACGAGCAGTACTTC. The variable domain in full, completed from reference TRBV13 and TRBJ2-7, reads AAGVIQSPRHLIKEKRETATLKCYPIPRHDTVYWYQQGPGQDPQFLISFYEKMQSDKGSIPDRFSAQQFSDYHSELNMSSLELGDSALYFCASSLVSEGLSSYEQYFGPGTRLTVT.

To note about this clonotype: Being one base from a much bigger clone, this may be a read error. This chain uses TRBV18 with TRBJ2-5; TRBD2 matches 11 bases. Germline V gene lookup returns CDR1 KGHSH and CDR2 LQKENI. This CDR3 comprises 15 residues. The CDR3 sequence: CASSQTSGAQEIQYF. The CDR3 nucleotides are TGTGCCAGCTCACAGACTAGCGGGGCCCAAGAGATCCAGTACTTC.

This clonotype was seen repeatedly, ten times or more. A much larger clone differs from this one at a single base, so this may be a read error. V gene TRBV13 combines with J gene TRBJ2-1; no clear D. Germline V gene sequence: CDR1 PRHDT, CDR2 FYEKMQ (reference sequence). CDR3 length: 14 residues. The CDR3: CASSVGRINNEQFF. The CDR3 region has the DNA TGTGCCAGCAGCGTAGGACGGATCAACAATGAGCAGTTCTTC.

The sample holds a few counts of this clonotype. The chain links TRBV7-9 to TRBJ2-6; D unclear. The V gene's germline CDR1 is SEHNR and CDR2 FQNEAQ (reference sequence). CDR3 length equals 16 residues. V was shortened by 3 bases and J by 0 bases, with 9 bases between the two germline ends. The DNA for the CDR3 is TGTGCCAGCAGCTTCCCCAGGAGCTCTGGGGCCAACGTCCTGACTTTC. Its protein product is CASSFPRSSGANVLTF.

The table lists this clonotype with a count of one. J is TRBJ1-4 and V is TRBV18, with 9 bases that match TRBD1. Germline CDR1 and CDR2: KGHSH and LQKENI. The trim removed 3 bases at V and 8 bases at J, leaving 7 bases unmatched. CDR3 length equals 15 residues. The CDR3 loop is CASSPSGTGKEKLFF. The CDR3 nucleotides are TGTGCCAGCTCACCGTCCGGGACAGGGAAGGAAAAACTGTTTTTT.

This clonotype was observed a handful of times. The genes are TRBV6-2 or TRBV6-3 and TRBJ1-6; TRBD1 matches at 7 bases. After removal of 7 bases from V and 7 bases from J, the junction contained 7 bases not matched to a gene. From germline, CDR1 is MNHEY and CDR2 SVGEGT. CDR3 length equals 14 residues. The CDR3 DNA reads as TGTGCCAGCAACGGACAGGCACAAAATTCACCCCTCCACTTT. Its protein product is CASNGQAQNSPLHF.

The rearrangement joins TRBV27 to TRBJ2-1, with 10 bases fitting TRBD2. J was trimmed by 15 bases and V by 2 bases; bases with no gene match: 4. The CDR3 runs 12 residues. Germline V lookup: CDR1 MNHEY, CDR2 SMNVEV (reference sequence). CDR3 in amino acids: CASSLTSGAPFF. CDR3 DNA: TGTGCCAGCAGTTTAACTAGCGGGGCCCCGTTCTTC.